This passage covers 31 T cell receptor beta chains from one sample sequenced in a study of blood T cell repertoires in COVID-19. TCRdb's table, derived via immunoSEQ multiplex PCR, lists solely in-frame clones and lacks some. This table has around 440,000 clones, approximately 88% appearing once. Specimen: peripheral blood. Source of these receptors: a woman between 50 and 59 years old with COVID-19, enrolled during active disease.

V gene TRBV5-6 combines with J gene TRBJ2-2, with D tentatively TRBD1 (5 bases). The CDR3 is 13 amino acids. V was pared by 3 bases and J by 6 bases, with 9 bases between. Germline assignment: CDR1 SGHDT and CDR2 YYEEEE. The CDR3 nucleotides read TGTGCCAGCAGCTCCGACAGCCCCGGGGAGCTGTTTTTT. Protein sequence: CASSSDSPGELFF.

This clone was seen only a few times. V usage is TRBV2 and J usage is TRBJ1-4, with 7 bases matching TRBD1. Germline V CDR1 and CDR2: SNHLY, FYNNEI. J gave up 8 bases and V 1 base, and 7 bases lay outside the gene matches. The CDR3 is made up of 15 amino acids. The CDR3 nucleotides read TGTGCCAGCAGTGAAGGGAGGGACAGAGCGGAAAAACTGTTTTTT. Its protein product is CASSEGRDRAEKLFF.

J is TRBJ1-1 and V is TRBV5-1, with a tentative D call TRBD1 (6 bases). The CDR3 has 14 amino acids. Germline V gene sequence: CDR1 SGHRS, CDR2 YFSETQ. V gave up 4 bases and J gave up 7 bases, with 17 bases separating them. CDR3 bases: TGCGCCAGCAGCCCCACAGCCCAGGGGCTTGAAGCTTTCTTT. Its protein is CASSPTAQGLEAFF.

The CDR3 coding sequence is TGTGCCAGCAGACTTACCTGGAGGGACAACTATGGCTACACCTTC. Protein product: CASRLTWRDNYGYTF. This chain connects TRBV6-5 to TRBJ1-2, with D perhaps matching TRBD1 (5 bases). This CDR3 has 15 residues. The germline CDR1 and CDR2 sequences are MNHEY and SVGAGI. The V and J ends lost 6 bases and 2 bases respectively, with 16 bases between them.

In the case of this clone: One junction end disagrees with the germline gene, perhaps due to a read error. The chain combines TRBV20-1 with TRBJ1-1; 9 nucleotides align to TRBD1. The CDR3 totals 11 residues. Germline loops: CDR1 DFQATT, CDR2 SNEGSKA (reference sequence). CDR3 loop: CSGRQGAEAFF. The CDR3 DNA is TGCAGTGGTAGACAGGGGGCTGAAGCTTTCTTT.

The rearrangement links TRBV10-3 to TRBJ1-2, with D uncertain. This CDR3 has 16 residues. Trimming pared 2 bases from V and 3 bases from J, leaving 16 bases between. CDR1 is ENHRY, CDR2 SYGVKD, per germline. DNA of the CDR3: TGTGCCATCAGTGAGCCCTTCTCGCAGGACTACTATGGCTACACCTTC. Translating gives CAISEPFSQDYYGYTF.

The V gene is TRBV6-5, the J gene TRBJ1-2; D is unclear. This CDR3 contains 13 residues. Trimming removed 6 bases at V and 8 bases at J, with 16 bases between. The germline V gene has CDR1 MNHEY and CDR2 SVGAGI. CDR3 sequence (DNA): TGTGCCAGCAGAAGCCCCATTTTCCGGGGCTACACCTTC. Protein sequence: CASRSPIFRGYTF.

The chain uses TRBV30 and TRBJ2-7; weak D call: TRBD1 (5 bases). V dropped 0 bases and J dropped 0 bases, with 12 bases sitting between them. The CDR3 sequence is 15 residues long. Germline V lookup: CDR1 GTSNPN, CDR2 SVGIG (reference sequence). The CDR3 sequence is CAWSVGQGSSYEQYF. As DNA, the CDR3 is TGTGCCTGGAGTGTAGGGCAGGGCAGCTCCTACGAGCAGTACTTC.

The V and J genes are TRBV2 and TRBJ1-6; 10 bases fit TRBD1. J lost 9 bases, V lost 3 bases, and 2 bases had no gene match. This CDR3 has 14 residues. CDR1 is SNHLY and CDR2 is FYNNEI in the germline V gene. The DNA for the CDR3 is TGTGCCAGCAGTGAGGGGACAGGGGTTTCACCCCTCCACTTT. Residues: CASSEGTGVSPLHF.

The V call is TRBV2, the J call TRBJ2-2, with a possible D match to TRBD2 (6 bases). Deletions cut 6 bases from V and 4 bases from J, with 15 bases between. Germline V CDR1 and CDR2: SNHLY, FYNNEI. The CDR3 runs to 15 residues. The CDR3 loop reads CASSSSTGGTGELFF. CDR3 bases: TGTGCCAGCAGCTCTTCCACCGGGGGCACCGGGGAGCTGTTTTTT. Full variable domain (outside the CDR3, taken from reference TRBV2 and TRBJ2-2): EPEVTQTPSHQVTQMGQEVILRCVPISNHLYFYWYRQILGQKVEFLVSFYNNEISEKSEIFDDQFSVERPDGSNFTLKIRSTKLEDSAMYFCASSSSTGGTGELFFGEGSRLTVL.

The CDR3 loop reads CATRGDRENQPQHF. The CDR3 region has the DNA TGTGCCACCAGAGGGGACAGGGAGAATCAGCCCCAGCATTTT. V and J are TRBV24-1 and TRBJ1-5; 9 nucleotides line up with TRBD1. Germline loops: CDR1 KGHDR, CDR2 SFDVKD. The CDR3 spans 14 residues. V lost 7 bases to trimming and J lost 4 bases; unmatched junction nucleotides: 4.

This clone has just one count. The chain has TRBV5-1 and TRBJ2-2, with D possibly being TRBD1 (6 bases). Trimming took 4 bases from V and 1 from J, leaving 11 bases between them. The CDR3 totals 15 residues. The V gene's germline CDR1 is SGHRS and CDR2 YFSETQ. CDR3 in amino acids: CASSPSRGNTGELFF. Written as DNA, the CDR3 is TGCGCCAGCAGCCCCTCCAGGGGGAACACCGGGGAGCTGTTTTTT.

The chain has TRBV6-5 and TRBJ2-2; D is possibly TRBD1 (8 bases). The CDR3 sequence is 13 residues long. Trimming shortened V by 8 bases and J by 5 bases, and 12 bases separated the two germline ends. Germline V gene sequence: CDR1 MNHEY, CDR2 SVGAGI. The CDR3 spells CASHRGGTGELFF. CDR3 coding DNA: TGTGCCAGCCACAGGGGGGGGACCGGGGAGCTGTTTTTT.

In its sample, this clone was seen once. CDR3 protein: CASSPGGAGENTEAFF. CDR3 bases: TGTGCCAGCAGCCCAGGAGGGGCAGGCGAGAACACTGAAGCTTTCTTT. This chain connects TRBV7-9 to TRBJ1-1; D may be TRBD1 (5 bases). Trimming shortened V by 5 bases and J by 1 base, and 17 bases separated the two germline ends. The CDR3 loop spans 16 amino acids. The germline gives CDR1 SEHNR, CDR2 FQNEAQ (reference sequence).

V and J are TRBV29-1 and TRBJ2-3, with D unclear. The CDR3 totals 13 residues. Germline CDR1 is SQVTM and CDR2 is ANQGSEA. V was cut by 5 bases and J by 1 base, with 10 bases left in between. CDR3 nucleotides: TGCAGCGTTAGGCCGGCGGGCACAGATACGCAGTATTTT. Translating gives CSVRPAGTDTQYF.

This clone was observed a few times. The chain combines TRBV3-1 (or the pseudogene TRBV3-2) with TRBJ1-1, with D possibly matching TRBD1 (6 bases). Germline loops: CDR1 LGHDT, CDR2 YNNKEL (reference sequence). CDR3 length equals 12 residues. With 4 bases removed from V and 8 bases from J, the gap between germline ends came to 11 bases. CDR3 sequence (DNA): TGTGCCAGCAGCCGGGTAGGGGGAGAAGCTTTCTTT. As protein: CASSRVGGEAFF.

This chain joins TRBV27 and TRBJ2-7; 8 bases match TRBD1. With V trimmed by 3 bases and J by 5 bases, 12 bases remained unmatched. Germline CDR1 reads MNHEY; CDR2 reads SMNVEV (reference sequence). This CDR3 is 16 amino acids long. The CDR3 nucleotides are TGTGCCAGCAGTTTTCGGACAGGGCCCATCGAGAACGAGCAGTACTTC. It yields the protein CASSFRTGPIENEQYF.

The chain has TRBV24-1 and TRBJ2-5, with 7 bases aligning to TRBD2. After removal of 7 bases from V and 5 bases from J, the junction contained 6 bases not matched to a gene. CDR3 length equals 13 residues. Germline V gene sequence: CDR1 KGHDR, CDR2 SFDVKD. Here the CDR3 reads CATSGGGWETQYF. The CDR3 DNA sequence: TGTGCCACCAGCGGCGGGGGTTGGGAGACCCAGTACTTC.

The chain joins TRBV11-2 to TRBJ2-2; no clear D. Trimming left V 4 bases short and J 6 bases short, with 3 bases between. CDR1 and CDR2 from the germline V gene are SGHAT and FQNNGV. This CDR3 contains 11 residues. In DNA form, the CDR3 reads TGTGCCAGCAGCTCCTCCGGGGAGCTGTTTTTT. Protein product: CASSSSGELFF.

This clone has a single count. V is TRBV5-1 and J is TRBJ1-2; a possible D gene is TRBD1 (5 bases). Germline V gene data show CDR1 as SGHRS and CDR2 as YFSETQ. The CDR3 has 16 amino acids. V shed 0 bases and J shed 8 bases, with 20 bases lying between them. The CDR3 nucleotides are TGCGCCAGCAGCTTGGGTACACAGGCCTCCCTGGAGGGCTACACCTTC. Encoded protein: CASSLGTQASLEGYTF. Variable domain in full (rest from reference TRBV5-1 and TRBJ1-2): KAGVTQTPRYLIKTRGQQVTLSCSPISGHRSVSWYQQTPGQGLQFLFEYFSETQRNKGNFPGRFSGRQFSNSRSEMNVSTLELGDSALYLCASSLGTQASLEGYTFGSGTRLTVV.

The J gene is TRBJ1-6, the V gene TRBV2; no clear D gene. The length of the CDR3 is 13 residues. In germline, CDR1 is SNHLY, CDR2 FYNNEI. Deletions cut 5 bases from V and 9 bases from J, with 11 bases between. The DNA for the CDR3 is TGTGCCAGCAGTCAGGCCTCCCTTTCACCCCTCCACTTT. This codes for CASSQASLSPLHF.

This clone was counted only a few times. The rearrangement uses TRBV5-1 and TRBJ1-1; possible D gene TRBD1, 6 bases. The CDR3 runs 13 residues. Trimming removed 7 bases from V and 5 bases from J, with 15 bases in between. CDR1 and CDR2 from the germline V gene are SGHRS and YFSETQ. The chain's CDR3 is CASGRTGNTEAFF. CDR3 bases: TGCGCCAGCGGCCGTACAGGGAATACTGAAGCTTTCTTT. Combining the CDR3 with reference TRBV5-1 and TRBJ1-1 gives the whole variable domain KAGVTQTPRYLIKTRGQQVTLSCSPISGHRSVSWYQQTPGQGLQFLFEYFSETQRNKGNFPGRFSGRQFSNSRSEMNVSTLELGDSALYLCASGRTGNTEAFFGQGTRLTVV.

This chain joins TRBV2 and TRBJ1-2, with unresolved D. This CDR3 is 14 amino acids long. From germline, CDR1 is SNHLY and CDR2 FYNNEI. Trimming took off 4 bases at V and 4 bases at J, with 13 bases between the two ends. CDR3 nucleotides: TGTGCCAGCAGTGTAAGAGGCACATTCTATGGCTACACCTTC. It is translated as CASSVRGTFYGYTF. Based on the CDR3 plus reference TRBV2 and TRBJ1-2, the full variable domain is EPEVTQTPSHQVTQMGQEVILRCVPISNHLYFYWYRQILGQKVEFLVSFYNNEISEKSEIFDDQFSVERPDGSNFTLKIRSTKLEDSAMYFCASSVRGTFYGYTFGSGTRLTVV.

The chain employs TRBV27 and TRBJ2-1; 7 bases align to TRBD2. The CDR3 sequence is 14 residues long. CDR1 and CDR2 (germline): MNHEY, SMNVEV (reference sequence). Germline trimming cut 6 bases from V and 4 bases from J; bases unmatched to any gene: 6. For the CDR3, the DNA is TGTGCCAGCAGGCGAGCGGGGCGGTACAATGAGCAGTTCTTC. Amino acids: CASRRAGRYNEQFF.

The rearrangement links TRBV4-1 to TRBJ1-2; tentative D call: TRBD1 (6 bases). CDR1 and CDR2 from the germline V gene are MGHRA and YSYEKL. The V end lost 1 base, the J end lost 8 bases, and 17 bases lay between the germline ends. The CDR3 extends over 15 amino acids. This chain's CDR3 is CASSQAWGGGQGYTF. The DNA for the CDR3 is TGCGCCAGCAGCCAAGCCTGGGGCGGGGGACAAGGCTACACCTTC.

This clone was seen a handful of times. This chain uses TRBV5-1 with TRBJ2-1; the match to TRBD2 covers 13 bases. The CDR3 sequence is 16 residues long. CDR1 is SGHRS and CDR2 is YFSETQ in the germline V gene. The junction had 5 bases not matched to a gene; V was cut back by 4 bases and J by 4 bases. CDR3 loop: CASSPGLAGSYNEQFF. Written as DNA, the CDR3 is TGCGCCAGCAGCCCGGGACTAGCGGGGTCTTACAATGAGCAGTTCTTC.

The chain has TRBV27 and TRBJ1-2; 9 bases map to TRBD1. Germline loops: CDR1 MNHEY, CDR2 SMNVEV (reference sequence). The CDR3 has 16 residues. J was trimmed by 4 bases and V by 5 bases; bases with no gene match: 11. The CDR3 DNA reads TGTGCCAGCAGTCCGGGGACAGGGAACTTTGGCTATGGCTACACCTTC. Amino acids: CASSPGTGNFGYGYTF.

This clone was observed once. The CDR3 loop is CASSVGQGAANYGYTF. In DNA form, the CDR3 reads TGTGCCAGCAGCGTAGGACAGGGGGCGGCTAACTATGGCTACACCTTC. The V gene is TRBV9, the J gene TRBJ1-2; 10 bases map to TRBD1. Looked up from germline, CDR1 is SGDLS and CDR2 is YYNGEE. This CDR3 has 16 residues. V lost 0 bases, J lost 0 bases, and 2 bases stayed unmatched.

DNA of the CDR3: TGTGCCAGTAGTACCCCAGGGGGCAGAGGCGATCAGCCCCAGCATTTT. Protein sequence: CASSTPGGRGDQPQHF. V usage is TRBV19 and J usage is TRBJ1-5; TRBD1 agrees at 8 bases. The CDR3 contains 16 residues. The junction had 10 bases not matched to a gene; V was cut back by 4 bases and J by 5 bases. From germline, CDR1 is LNHDA and CDR2 SQIVND (reference sequence).

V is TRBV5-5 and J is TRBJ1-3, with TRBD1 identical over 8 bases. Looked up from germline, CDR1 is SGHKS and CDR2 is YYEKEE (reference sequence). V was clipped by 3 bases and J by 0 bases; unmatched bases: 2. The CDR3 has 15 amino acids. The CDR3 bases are TGTGCCAGCAGCTGGACAGGGTCCTCTGGAAACACCATATATTTT. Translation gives CASSWTGSSGNTIYF.

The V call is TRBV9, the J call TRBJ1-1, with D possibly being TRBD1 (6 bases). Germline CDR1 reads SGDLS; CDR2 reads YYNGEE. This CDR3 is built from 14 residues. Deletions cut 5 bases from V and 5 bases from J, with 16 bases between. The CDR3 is CASRPGHGATEAFF. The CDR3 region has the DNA TGTGCCAGCAGACCGGGACATGGAGCGACTGAAGCTTTCTTT.